Listed here is a single T cell receptor (beta chain). This clone's antigen is unknown. It has no much larger one-base neighbor in the sample; base qualities were not kept. This sample is drawn from a study of T cell responses to AZD1222 COVID-19 vaccine (dated by TCRdb to the early 2020s). Broadly, across the study: A total of just over 230 trial participants underwent TCR sequencing, of whom roughly 210 had received two doses of AZD1222 and roughly 26 had received two doses of the MenACWY control vaccine. Trial participants were enrolled into age subgroups of 18-55, 56-69 and 70-plus years, which contained approximately 150, 28 and 58 TCR-sequenced participants, respectively.

Paper-wide results and their limitations: No day 14 peak-response samples were available, so repertoires were characterized only after the peak T cell response. Reportedly, almost half of the unique spike-specific TCRs recognized epitopes lying outside the regions that are mutated in the B.1.351 and B.1.1.7 variants. The whole spike protein was spanned by vaccine-associated CD4 TCRs, and dominant responses were seen in regions 160-218 and 743-854. Participants were mostly white British, with more females than males. The authors suggested clonal diversity may have been underestimated. Conclusions about previously exposed vaccinees were limited because only a handful of AZD1222 recipients were SARS-CoV-2 seropositive at baseline. A significant rise in spike-specific TCR breadth and depth was observed after two AZD1222 doses relative to day 0 and relative to MenACWY recipients. In the small 56-69-year group, the increase in depth fell short of significance, most likely because of low power.

Reading the label with the study, this specimen's time point is: about 28 days (+/-7) after the second vaccine dose. AZD1222 recipients whose second dose came at about 4 weeks and those whose second dose came at about 12 weeks were combined into one group, since spike-specific TCR depth and breadth did not differ between the two schedules. The vaccinee samples were drawn from two UK trials, COV001 and COV002, one of which was a single-blind randomized controlled phase 2/3 trial testing AZD1222 (ChAdOx1 nCoV-19) in healthy adults. For TCRbeta chain sequencing, PBMC samples from trial participants were taken at day 0 and at day 28 after the second dose. The CDR3 regions of human TCRbeta chains were analyzed by immunosequencing. As for how the authors treated the data: TCRs in the repertoires were compared against a reference library of SARS-CoV-2-specific TCRs that had been generated with the MIRA antigen-specificity platform. Breadth was defined as the fraction of unique TCRs that were SARS-CoV-2-associated. Depth was defined as the fraction of total T cells that were SARS-CoV-2-associated. Using the MIRA data, every spike-specific TCR was mapped to the spike region that the TCR reacted to and assigned to either a CD4 or a CD8 class. Log10-transformed breadth and depth values were compared by one-way ANOVA with Sidak's multiple comparisons tests. The immuneACCESS repertoire file appears here via TCRdb, limited to in-frame rearrangements. These files lack a portion of the clones; in checked studies, under half of the deficit traces to unresolved V genes, and the cause of the others is not known. D and trimming come from the DNA, and the V and J calls and clone size come from that table. The sample contains about 110,000 clones, 89% of them found a single time. The leading ten clones occupy 35% to 55% of the sample.

Unmatched junction bases come to 3, with V trimmed by 5 bases and J by 3 bases. CDR1 and CDR2 are drawn from the germline V gene: MDHEN, SYDVKM. The CDR3 numbers 14 residues from cysteine through phenylalanine. The retained sequence is limited to the CDR3, 42 bases, with the frame set at the first base. This receptor chain uses TRBV28 and TRBJ1-2; TRBD1 matches 10 bases in the middle. The input for sequencing was peripheral blood, taken 28 days after the second AZD1222 dose. This clonotype was sampled from an adult who received the AZD1222 COVID-19 vaccine. The CDR3 protein is CASSPDRGYYGYTF. The nucleotide sequence is TGTGCCAGCAGTCCGGACAGGGGGTACTATGGCTACACCTTC.